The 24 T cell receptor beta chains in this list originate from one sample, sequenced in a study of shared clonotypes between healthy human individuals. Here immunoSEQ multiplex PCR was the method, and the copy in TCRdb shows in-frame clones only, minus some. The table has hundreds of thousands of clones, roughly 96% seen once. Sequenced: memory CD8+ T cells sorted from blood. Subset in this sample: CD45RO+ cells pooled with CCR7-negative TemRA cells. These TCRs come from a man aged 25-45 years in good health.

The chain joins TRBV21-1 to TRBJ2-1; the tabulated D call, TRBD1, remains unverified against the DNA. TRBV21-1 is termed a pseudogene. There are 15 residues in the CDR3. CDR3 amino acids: CASSKVSGRVDEQFF. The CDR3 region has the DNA TGTGCCAGCAGCAAAGTGTCAGGTCGCGTGGATGAGCAGTTCTTC.

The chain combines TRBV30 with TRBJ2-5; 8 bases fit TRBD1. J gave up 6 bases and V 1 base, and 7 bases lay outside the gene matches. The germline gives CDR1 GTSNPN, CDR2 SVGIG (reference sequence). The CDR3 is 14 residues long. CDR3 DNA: TGTGCCTGGAGTGAGAGACAGGGGAGAAAGACCCAGTACTTC. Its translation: CAWSERQGRKTQYF.

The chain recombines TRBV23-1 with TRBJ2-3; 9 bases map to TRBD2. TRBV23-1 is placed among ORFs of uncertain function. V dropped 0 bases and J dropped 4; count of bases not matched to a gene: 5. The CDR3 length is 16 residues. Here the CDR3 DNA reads TGCGCCAGCAGTCAATCGGGCGGGAGGGCCGCAGATACGCAGTATTTT. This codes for CASSQSGGRAADTQYF.

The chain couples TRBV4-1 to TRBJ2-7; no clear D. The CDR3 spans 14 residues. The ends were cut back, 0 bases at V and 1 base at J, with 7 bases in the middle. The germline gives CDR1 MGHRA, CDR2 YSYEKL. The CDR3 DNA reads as TGCGCCAGCAGCCAAGATATTGGGTCCTACGAGCAGTACTTC. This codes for CASSQDIGSYEQYF.

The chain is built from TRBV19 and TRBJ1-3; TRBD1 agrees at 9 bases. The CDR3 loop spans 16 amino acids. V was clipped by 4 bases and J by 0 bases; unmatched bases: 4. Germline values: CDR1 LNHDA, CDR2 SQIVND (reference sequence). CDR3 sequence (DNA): TGTGCCAGTAGTACCCGGACAGGGGTCTCTGGAAACACCATATATTTT. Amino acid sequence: CASSTRTGVSGNTIYF. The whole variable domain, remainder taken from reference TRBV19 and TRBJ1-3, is DGGITQSPKYLFRKEGQNVTLSCEQNLNHDAMYWYRQDPGQGLRLIYYSQIVNDFQKGDIAEGYSVSREKKESFPLTVTSAQKNPTAFYLCASSTRTGVSGNTIYFGEGSWLTVV.

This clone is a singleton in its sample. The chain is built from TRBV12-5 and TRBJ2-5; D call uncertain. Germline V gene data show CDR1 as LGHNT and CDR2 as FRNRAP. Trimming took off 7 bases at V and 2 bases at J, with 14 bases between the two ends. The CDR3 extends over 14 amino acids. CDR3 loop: CASAPWGKQETQYF. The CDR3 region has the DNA TGTGCTAGTGCCCCCTGGGGTAAGCAAGAGACCCAGTACTTC.

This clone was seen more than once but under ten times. The CDR3 spells CASSPNLVIGAYEQYF. The CDR3 region has the DNA TGTGCCAGCAGCCCCAATTTGGTAATAGGGGCCTACGAGCAGTACTTC. This sequence joins TRBV7-6 and TRBJ2-7; TRBD1 is a possible D gene (5 bases). There are 16 residues in the CDR3. Germline V CDR1 and CDR2: SGHVS, FNYEAQ. Trimming pared 5 bases from V and 2 bases from J, leaving 19 bases between. Full variable domain (remainder filled in from reference TRBV7-6 and TRBJ2-7): GAGVSQSPRYKVTKRGQDVALRCDPISGHVSLYWYRQALGQGPEFLTYFNYEAQQDKSGLPNDRFSAERPEGSISTLTIQRTEQRDSAMYRCASSPNLVIGAYEQYFGPGTRLTVT.

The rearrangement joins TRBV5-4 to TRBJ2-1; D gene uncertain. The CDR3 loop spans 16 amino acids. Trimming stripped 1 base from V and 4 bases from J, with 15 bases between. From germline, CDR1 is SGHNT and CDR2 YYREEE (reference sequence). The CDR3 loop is CASSLYRATFYNEQFF. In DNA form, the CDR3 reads TGTGCCAGCAGCTTGTATAGGGCTACCTTTTACAATGAGCAGTTCTTC.

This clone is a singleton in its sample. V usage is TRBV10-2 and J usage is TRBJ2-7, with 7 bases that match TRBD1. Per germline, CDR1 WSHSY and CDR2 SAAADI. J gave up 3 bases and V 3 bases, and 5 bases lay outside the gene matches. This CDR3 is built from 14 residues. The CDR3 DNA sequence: TGCGCCAGCAGTGACCCAGGGGGAAGCTACGAGCAGTACTTC. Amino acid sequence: CASSDPGGSYEQYF.

The CDR3 reads CASSSWDYPPQDEQFF. The CDR3, as DNA: TGTGCCAGCAGCTCCTGGGACTACCCTCCGCAGGACGAGCAGTTCTTC. The chain combines TRBV11-2 with TRBJ2-1; TRBD2 agrees at 7 bases. Germline V CDR1 and CDR2: SGHAT, FQNNGV. The CDR3 has 16 residues. V gave up 4 bases and J gave up 10 bases; unmatched junction bases: 16.

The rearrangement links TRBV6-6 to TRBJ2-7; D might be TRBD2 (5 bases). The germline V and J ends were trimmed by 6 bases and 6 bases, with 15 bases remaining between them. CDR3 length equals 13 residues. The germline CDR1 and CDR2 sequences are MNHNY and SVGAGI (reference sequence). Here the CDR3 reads CASSLEGASEQYF. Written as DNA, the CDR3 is TGTGCCAGCAGCTTAGAGGGAGCGAGCGAGCAGTACTTC.

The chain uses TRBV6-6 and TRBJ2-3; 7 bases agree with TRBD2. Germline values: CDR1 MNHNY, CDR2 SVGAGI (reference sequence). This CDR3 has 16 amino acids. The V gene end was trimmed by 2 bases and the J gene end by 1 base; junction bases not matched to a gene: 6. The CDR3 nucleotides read TGTGCCAGCAGTTACGGGCTAGCGGCCCGCACAGATACGCAGTATTTT. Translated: CASSYGLAARTDTQYF.

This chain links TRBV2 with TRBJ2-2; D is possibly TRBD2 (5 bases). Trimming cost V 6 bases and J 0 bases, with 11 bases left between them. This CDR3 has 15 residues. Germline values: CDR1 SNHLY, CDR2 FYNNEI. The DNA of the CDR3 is TGTGCCAGCAGGGAGAGCGGAGCGAACACCGGGGAGCTGTTTTTT. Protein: CASRESGANTGELFF.

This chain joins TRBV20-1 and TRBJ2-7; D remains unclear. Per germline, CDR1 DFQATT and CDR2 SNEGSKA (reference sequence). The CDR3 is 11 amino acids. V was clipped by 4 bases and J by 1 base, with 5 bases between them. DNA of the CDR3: TGCAGTGCTAAGGGTTCCTACGAGCAGTACTTC. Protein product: CSAKGSYEQYF.

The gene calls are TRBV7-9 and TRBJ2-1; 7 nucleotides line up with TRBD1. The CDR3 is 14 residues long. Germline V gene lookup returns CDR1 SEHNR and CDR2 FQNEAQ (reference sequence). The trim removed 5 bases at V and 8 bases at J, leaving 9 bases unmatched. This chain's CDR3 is CASSPGDRVDEQFF. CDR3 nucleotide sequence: TGTGCCAGCAGCCCCGGCGACAGGGTCGATGAGCAGTTCTTC.

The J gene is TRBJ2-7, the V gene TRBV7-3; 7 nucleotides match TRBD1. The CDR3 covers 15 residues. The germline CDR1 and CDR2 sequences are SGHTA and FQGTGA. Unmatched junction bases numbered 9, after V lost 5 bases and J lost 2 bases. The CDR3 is CASSTRTGAPYEQYF. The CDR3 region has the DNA TGTGCCAGCAGCACCCGGACAGGAGCGCCCTACGAGCAGTACTTC.

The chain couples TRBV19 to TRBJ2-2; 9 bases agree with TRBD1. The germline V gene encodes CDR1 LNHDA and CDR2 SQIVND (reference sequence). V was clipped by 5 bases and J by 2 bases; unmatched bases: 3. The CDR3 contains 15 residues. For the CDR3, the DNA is TGTGCCAGTAGTCCGGGACAGGGCAACACCGGGGAGCTGTTTTTT. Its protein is CASSPGQGNTGELFF.

The CDR3 sequence: CASSLRGGTEAFF. In DNA, the CDR3 is TGTGCCAGCAGCTTGAGGGGGGGAACTGAAGCTTTCTTT. The V gene is TRBV5-6, the J gene TRBJ1-1; weak D call: TRBD1 (6 bases). V shed 1 base and J shed 5 bases, with 9 bases lying between them. CDR1 is SGHDT, CDR2 YYEEEE, per germline. This CDR3 has 13 amino acids.

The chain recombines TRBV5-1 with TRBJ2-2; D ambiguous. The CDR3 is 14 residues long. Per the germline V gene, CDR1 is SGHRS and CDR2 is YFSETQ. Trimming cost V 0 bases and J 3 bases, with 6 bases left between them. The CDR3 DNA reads TGCGCCAGCAGCTTGGCAGGATACACCGGGGAGCTGTTTTTT. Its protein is CASSLAGYTGELFF. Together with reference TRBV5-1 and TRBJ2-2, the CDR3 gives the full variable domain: KAGVTQTPRYLIKTRGQQVTLSCSPISGHRSVSWYQQTPGQGLQFLFEYFSETQRNKGNFPGRFSGRQFSNSRSEMNVSTLELGDSALYLCASSLAGYTGELFFGEGSRLTVL.

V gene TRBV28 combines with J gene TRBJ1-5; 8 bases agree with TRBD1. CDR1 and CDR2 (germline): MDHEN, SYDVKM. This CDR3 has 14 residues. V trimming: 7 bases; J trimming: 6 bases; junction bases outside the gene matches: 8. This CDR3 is CASNPQGAIQPQHF. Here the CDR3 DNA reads TGTGCCAGCAACCCGCAGGGGGCTATTCAGCCCCAGCATTTT. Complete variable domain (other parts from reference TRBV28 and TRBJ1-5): DVKVTQSSRYLVKRTGEKVFLECVQDMDHENMFWYRQDPGLGLRLIYFSYDVKMKEKGDIPEGYSVSREKKERFSLILESASTNQTSMYLCASNPQGAIQPQHFGDGTRLSIL.

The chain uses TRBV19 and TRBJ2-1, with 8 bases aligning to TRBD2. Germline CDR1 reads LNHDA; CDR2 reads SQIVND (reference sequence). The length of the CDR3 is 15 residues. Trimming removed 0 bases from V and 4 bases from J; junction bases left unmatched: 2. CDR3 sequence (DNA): TGTGCCAGTAGTATAGAGACTAGCGCTTACAATGAGCAGTTCTTC. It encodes CASSIETSAYNEQFF.

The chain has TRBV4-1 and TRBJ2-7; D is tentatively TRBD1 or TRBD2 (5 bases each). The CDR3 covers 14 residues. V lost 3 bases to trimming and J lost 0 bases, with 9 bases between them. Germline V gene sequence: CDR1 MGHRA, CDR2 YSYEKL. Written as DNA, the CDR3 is TGCGCCAGCAGCCACCGGGACGGCTCCTACGAGCAGTACTTC. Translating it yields CASSHRDGSYEQYF.

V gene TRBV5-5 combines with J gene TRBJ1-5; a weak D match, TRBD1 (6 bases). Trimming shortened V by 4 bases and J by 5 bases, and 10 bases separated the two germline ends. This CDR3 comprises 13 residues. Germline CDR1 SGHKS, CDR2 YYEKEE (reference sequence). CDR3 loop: CASSPRGDQPQHF. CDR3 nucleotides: TGTGCCAGCAGCCCGAGGGGGGATCAGCCCCAGCATTTT.

The CDR3 sequence is CASSKSGLMNTEAFF. The CDR3 nucleotides are TGTGCCAGCAGCAAAAGCGGCCTCATGAACACTGAAGCTTTCTTT. The chain employs TRBV27 and TRBJ1-1; D gene uncertain. V was cut by 6 bases and J by 0 bases, with 14 bases left in between. CDR3 length: 15 amino acids. Per the germline V gene, CDR1 is MNHEY and CDR2 is SMNVEV (reference sequence).